Presented here are 23 T cell receptor beta chains from one specimen sequenced in a study of blood T cell repertoires in COVID-19. Data came from immunoSEQ multiplex PCR; TCRdb stores just in-frame clones and leaves some out. The table lists roughly 95,000 clones, approximately 80% of them singletons. Material: peripheral blood. These receptor sequences come from a man in his fifties or sixties with acute or convalescent COVID-19.

The V and J genes are TRBV30 and TRBJ2-7; D is undetermined. V was shortened by 2 bases and J by 2 bases, with 4 bases between the two germline ends. This CDR3 spans 11 amino acids. The germline gives CDR1 GTSNPN, CDR2 SVGIG (reference sequence). This CDR3 reads CAWSPTYEQYF. DNA for the CDR3: TGTGCCTGGAGTCCCACCTACGAGCAGTACTTC.

This chain links TRBV21-1 with TRBJ2-7; the listed D gene, TRBD1, was not tested against the DNA. TRBV21-1 has pseudogene status. The CDR3 has 16 residues. The CDR3 loop reads CASSKAPGSTAYEQYF. In DNA form, the CDR3 reads TGTGCCAGCAGCAAAGCACCAGGGTCCACAGCCTACGAGCAGTACTTC.

The V call is TRBV11-2, the J call TRBJ2-5, with D maybe TRBD2 (6 bases). Trimming left V 6 bases short and J 3 bases short, with 20 bases between. Germline loops: CDR1 SGHAT, CDR2 FQNNGV. The CDR3 runs 16 residues. The CDR3 DNA is TGTGCCAGCAGTTCTGGCCCCGGCAGGAGGGAAGAGACCCAGTACTTC. It encodes CASSSGPGRREETQYF.

V is TRBV10-3 and J is TRBJ2-2; D is perhaps TRBD2 (7 bases). V lost 7 bases, J lost 4 bases, and 19 bases lay in between. This CDR3 is built from 16 residues. Germline V gene data show CDR1 as ENHRY and CDR2 as SYGVKD. The CDR3 sequence is CAIKSSGGGGTGELFF. CDR3 coding DNA: TGTGCCATCAAGAGCTCGGGGGGCGGAGGCACCGGGGAGCTGTTTTTT.

The CDR3 is CSVGPQGQNTEAFF. The CDR3 nucleotides read TGCAGCGTCGGACCCCAGGGGCAGAACACTGAAGCTTTCTTT. The chain joins TRBV29-1 to TRBJ1-1; perhaps TRBD1 as D (6 bases). CDR3 length: 14 amino acids. Trimming took 6 bases from V and 1 from J, leaving 15 bases between them. The germline gives CDR1 SQVTM, CDR2 ANQGSEA.

The chain is built from TRBV5-6 and TRBJ2-1; D remains unclear. V lost 3 bases and J 2 bases, leaving 6 bases between the germline ends. The CDR3 is 13 amino acids. CDR1 is SGHDT, CDR2 YYEEEE, per germline. The CDR3 region is CASSSTTYNEQFF. The CDR3 DNA reads TGTGCCAGCAGCTCGACAACCTACAATGAGCAGTTCTTC.

The chain uses TRBV21-1 and TRBJ2-1; the table's D call TRBD2 went unverified against the DNA. TRBV21-1 is a pseudogene locus. The CDR3 runs 15 residues. This chain's CDR3 is CASSNTLSSYNEQFF. In nucleotides, the CDR3 is TGTGCCAGCAGCAATACCCTAAGCTCCTACAATGAGCAGTTCTTC.

The table lists this clone with a few counts. The chain is built from TRBV4-2 and TRBJ1-6, with TRBD1 matching 8 bases. With 4 bases clipped from V and 5 bases from J, the junction kept 7 bases outside the gene matches. The CDR3 has 16 residues. In germline, CDR1 is LGHNA, CDR2 YNFKEQ. The DNA of the CDR3 is TGTGCCAGCAGCCGAGACTCAGGGGGCGATAATTCACCCCTCCACTTT. It codes for CASSRDSGGDNSPLHF.

This clone occurred once. The chain has TRBV6-5 and TRBJ2-1, with 8 bases that match TRBD1. Germline V gene lookup returns CDR1 MNHEY and CDR2 SVGAGI. The CDR3 runs 11 residues. Trimming cost V 5 bases and J 14 bases; bases outside gene matches: 5. The CDR3 region is CASSKGQEEFF. CDR3 in DNA: TGTGCCAGCAGTAAGGGACAGGAGGAGTTCTTC.

The genes are TRBV5-1 and TRBJ1-4; 11 bases map to TRBD1. The CDR3 runs to 14 residues. Trimming at V came to 4 bases and at J to 10 bases, leaving 6 bases not matched to a gene. The V gene's germline CDR1 is SGHRS and CDR2 YFSETQ. CDR3 protein: CASSPGQGGGKLFF. In nucleotides, the CDR3 is TGCGCCAGCAGCCCGGGACAGGGGGGCGGAAAACTGTTTTTT.

The chain links TRBV21-1 to TRBJ2-7; the table's D call TRBD2 went unverified against the DNA. TRBV21-1 counts as a pseudogene. The CDR3 is made up of 15 amino acids. This CDR3 is CASSNRDYFDGEQYV. Written as DNA, the CDR3 is TGTGCCAGCAGCAACCGGGACTACTTTGACGGCGAGCAGTACGTC.

This clone was recorded only once. The chain combines TRBV7-2 with TRBJ2-2, with D hard to call. Looked up from germline, CDR1 is SGHTA and CDR2 is FQGNSA. The germline V and J ends were trimmed by 5 bases and 4 bases, with 11 bases remaining between them. This CDR3 has 14 residues. In DNA form, the CDR3 reads TGTGCCAGCAGCCCCTATAAATTCACCGGGGAGCTGTTTTTT. Encoded protein: CASSPYKFTGELFF.

V gene TRBV9 combines with J gene TRBJ1-2; TRBD1 aligns across 12 bases. Germline CDR1 reads SGDLS; CDR2 reads YYNGEE. This CDR3 is 16 amino acids long. V shed 4 bases, J shed 8 bases, and the junction held 12 bases outside the gene matches. The CDR3 loop reads CASSPSPGTGGKGYTF. DNA of the CDR3: TGTGCCAGCAGCCCGAGTCCCGGGACAGGGGGCAAGGGCTACACCTTC.

V is TRBV2 and J is TRBJ1-4; 8 bases agree with TRBD1. Trimming cost V 7 bases and J 10 bases; bases outside gene matches: 8. The germline V gene has CDR1 SNHLY and CDR2 FYNNEI. There are 13 residues in the CDR3. The DNA for the CDR3 is TGTGCCAGCATGACAGGGGCTGTGGGAAAACTGTTTTTT. This codes for CASMTGAVGKLFF.

This clone occurred once. The genes are TRBV19 and TRBJ2-3, with 8 bases fitting TRBD1. V was clipped by 7 bases and J by 4 bases; unmatched bases: 10. Germline assignment: CDR1 LNHDA and CDR2 SQIVND (reference sequence). The CDR3 loop spans 15 amino acids. CDR3 protein: CASTTTPGGADTQYF. DNA for the CDR3: TGTGCCAGTACCACAACCCCAGGGGGCGCAGATACGCAGTATTTT.

The chain links TRBV12-3 or TRBV12-4 to TRBJ1-6; the D gene is possibly TRBD1 (5 bases). The CDR3 has 12 amino acids. The V end was cut by 5 bases, the J end by 9 bases, with 8 bases between. The chain's CDR3 is CASSAGISPLHF. The CDR3 coding sequence is TGTGCCAGCAGTGCAGGGATTTCACCCCTCCACTTT.

The V call is TRBV5-4, the J call TRBJ1-4, with TRBD1 matching 7 bases. Germline loops: CDR1 SGHNT, CDR2 YYREEE (reference sequence). The V gene end was trimmed by 3 bases and the J gene end by 0 bases; junction bases not matched to a gene: 2. CDR3 length equals 15 residues. As DNA, the CDR3 is TGTGCCAGCAGCTGGGGGACAGCAACTAATGAAAAACTGTTTTTT. Translating it yields CASSWGTATNEKLFF.

This chain links TRBV5-6 with TRBJ1-1, with D possibly matching TRBD1 (5 bases). The CDR3 has 14 amino acids. Trimming took 0 bases from V and 8 from J, leaving 14 bases between them. CDR1 and CDR2 from the germline V gene are SGHDT and YYEEEE. This CDR3 is CASSLVSFRAEAFF. The CDR3 bases are TGTGCCAGCAGCTTGGTAAGTTTCAGGGCCGAAGCTTTCTTT.

CDR3 amino acids: CASSQLPGEQFF. CDR3 coding DNA: TGTGCCAGCAGCCAACTCCCGGGTGAGCAGTTCTTC. V usage is TRBV14 and J usage is TRBJ2-1; D is uncertain. This CDR3 region has 12 residues. Trimming took off 2 bases at V and 9 bases at J, with 8 bases between the two ends. Germline V gives CDR1 SGHDN, CDR2 FVKESK.

The chain is built from TRBV6-6 and TRBJ1-5; 10 bases match TRBD1. Germline V CDR1 and CDR2: MNHNY, SVGAGI (reference sequence). This CDR3 comprises 17 residues. V dropped 5 bases and J dropped 2; count of bases not matched to a gene: 9. CDR3 nucleotides: TGTGCCAGCAGTCATTCAGACAGGGGGCTGGGCAATCAGCCCCAGCATTTT. Its translation: CASSHSDRGLGNQPQHF.

CDR3 coding DNA: TGTGCCAGCTCACCACCGGGGAGAACTGAAGCTTTCTTT. Protein sequence: CASSPPGRTEAFF. This chain links TRBV18 with TRBJ1-1; no clear D gene. The CDR3 sequence is 13 residues long. In germline, CDR1 is KGHSH, CDR2 LQKENI. Trimming shortened V by 0 bases and J by 5 bases, and 7 bases separated the two germline ends.

V usage is TRBV3-1 (or the pseudogene TRBV3-2) and J usage is TRBJ1-1, with D perhaps matching TRBD1 (5 bases). Germline assignment: CDR1 LGHDT and CDR2 YNNKEL (reference sequence). This CDR3 comprises 14 residues. V shed 2 bases and J shed 3 bases, with 10 bases lying between them. The CDR3 DNA follows: TGTGCCAGCAGCCAAATTCCAGGGTACACTGAAGCTTTCTTT. Amino acid sequence: CASSQIPGYTEAFF.

J is TRBJ1-2 and V is TRBV19; possibly TRBD1 for D (6 bases). This CDR3 is 16 amino acids long. CDR1 is LNHDA and CDR2 is SQIVND in the germline V gene (reference sequence). The V end was cut by 5 bases, the J end by 8 bases, with 24 bases between. DNA for the CDR3: TGTGCCAGTAGTCTTCATACAGGACAGCGGATCAGAGGCTACACCTTC. Encoded protein: CASSLHTGQRIRGYTF. The full variable domain, its missing parts supplied by reference TRBV19 and TRBJ1-2, is DGGITQSPKYLFRKEGQNVTLSCEQNLNHDAMYWYRQDPGQGLRLIYYSQIVNDFQKGDIAEGYSVSREKKESFPLTVTSAQKNPTAFYLCASSLHTGQRIRGYTFGSGTRLTVV.